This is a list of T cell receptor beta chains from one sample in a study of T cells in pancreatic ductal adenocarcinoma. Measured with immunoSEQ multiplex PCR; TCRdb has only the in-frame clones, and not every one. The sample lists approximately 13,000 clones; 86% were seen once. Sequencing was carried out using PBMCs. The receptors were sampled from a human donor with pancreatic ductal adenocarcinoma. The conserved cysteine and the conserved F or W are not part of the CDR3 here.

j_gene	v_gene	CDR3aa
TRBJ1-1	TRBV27	ASGRWNTEAF
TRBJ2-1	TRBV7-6	ASSSEASGRFYNEQF
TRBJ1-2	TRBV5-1	ASSLALGPYGYT
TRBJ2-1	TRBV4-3	ASSQALGSSGNEQF
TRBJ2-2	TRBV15	ATSRDNMPGELF
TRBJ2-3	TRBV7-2	ASRSNSAIDTQY
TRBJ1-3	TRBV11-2	ASSRTDRPDTIY
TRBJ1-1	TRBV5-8	ASSLLRNTEAF
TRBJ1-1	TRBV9	ASSLTGELNTEAF
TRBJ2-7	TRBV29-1	SVSRGSYEQY